The 23 T cell receptor beta chains below all came from one sample that was sequenced in a study of cytomegalovirus exposure and HLA in healthy donors. PCR amplification relied on 60 Vbeta primers (plus 13 Jbeta primers). Produced via immunoSEQ multiplex PCR; TCRdb's table is partial and in-frame only. The repertoire consists of 90,000 to 140,000 clones, with approximately 69% occurring once and the leading ten covering roughly 3.2%. The sample consisted of PBMCs. Receptors were obtained from a man aged 30 to 45 in good health and CMV-seronegative.

V gene TRBV10-1 combines with J gene TRBJ2-1; no reliable D call. CDR1 is WNHNN and CDR2 is SYGVQD in the germline V gene (reference sequence). This CDR3 has 10 amino acids. Between the trimmed V and J ends, which lost 11 bases and 4 bases, there was a span of 6 bases. The CDR3 region has the DNA TGCGCCGGGCCGTACAATGAGCAGTTCTTC. Translating it yields CAGPYNEQFF.

This clone was found once. An end of the junction differs from the germline gene, which may be a read error. This chain uses TRBV4-1 with TRBJ2-5; D not certain. This CDR3 is 15 amino acids long. CDR1 is MGHRA, CDR2 YSYEKL, per germline. CDR3 DNA: TGCGCCAGCAGCCAAGATAGGCGGCGCCAAGGGACCCAGTACTTC. It encodes CASSQDRRRQGTQYF.

This chain links TRBV5-4 with TRBJ1-2, with 11 bases matching TRBD1. In germline, CDR1 is SGHNT, CDR2 YYREEE (reference sequence). CDR3 length equals 15 residues. After removal of 0 bases from V and 6 bases from J, the junction contained 4 bases not matched to a gene. The CDR3, as DNA: TGTGCCAGCAGCTTGGATGGACAGGGGGCAAATGGCTACACCTTC. Its protein is CASSLDGQGANGYTF.

This sequence joins TRBV7-2 and TRBJ2-7, with 12 bases aligning to TRBD2. This CDR3 spans 15 amino acids. Germline CDR1 and CDR2: SGHTA and FQGNSA. The J segment lost 4 bases and the V segment lost 4 bases, leaving 5 bases of the junction unmatched. The CDR3 coding sequence is TGTGCCAGCAGCTCGCAGACTAGCGGGAGTTACGAGCAGTACTTC. Translated, it gives CASSSQTSGSYEQYF.

The chain recombines TRBV6-5 with TRBJ1-1; no reliable D call. Germline V gene sequence: CDR1 MNHEY, CDR2 SVGAGI. CDR3 length: 13 amino acids. V was clipped by 6 bases and J by 1 base, with 9 bases between them. Here the CDR3 DNA reads TGTGCCAGCAGCAACTGGAGGAACACTGAAGCTTTCTTT. It specifies CASSNWRNTEAFF.

The V and J genes are TRBV5-5 and TRBJ1-3; 9 bases are shared with TRBD1. CDR3 length equals 17 residues. V shed 3 bases, J shed 0 bases, and the junction held 7 bases outside the gene matches. Germline V lookup: CDR1 SGHKS, CDR2 YYEKEE (reference sequence). CDR3 DNA sequence: TGTGCCAGCAGCTCCGGGACAGGGAGCTACTCTGGAAACACCATATATTTT. Its translation is CASSSGTGSYSGNTIYF.

The chain uses TRBV7-6 and TRBJ2-2, with 9 bases fitting TRBD1. The CDR3 has 13 residues. V was pared by 5 bases and J by 10 bases, with 5 bases of the junction left unmatched. The germline V gene has CDR1 SGHVS and CDR2 FNYEAQ. The CDR3 DNA follows: TGTGCCAGCAGCCCCTGGGACAGGGCGGAGCTGTTTTTT. Translation: CASSPWDRAELFF.

This clone was seen a handful of times. The V gene is TRBV6-5, the J gene TRBJ2-7; 8 bases fit TRBD1. Germline V lookup: CDR1 MNHEY, CDR2 SVGAGI. This CDR3 region has 16 residues. The ends lost 4 bases at V and 0 bases at J; junction bases unmatched: 8. Here the CDR3 DNA reads TGTGCCAGCAGTTTGGACAGGGCGAAAACCTCCTACGAGCAGTACTTC. It codes for CASSLDRAKTSYEQYF.

The genes are TRBV9 and TRBJ1-3; D remains ambiguous. In germline, CDR1 is SGDLS, CDR2 YYNGEE. This CDR3 contains 14 residues. Trimming left V 4 bases short and J 0 bases short, with 8 bases between. Written as DNA, the CDR3 is TGTGCCAGCAGCCCACGGGACTCTGGAAACACCATATATTTT. It translates to CASSPRDSGNTIYF.

The table lists this clone with a few counts. The V and J genes are TRBV30 and TRBJ2-7, with D perhaps matching TRBD1 (6 bases). The V end was cut by 0 bases, the J end by 2 bases, with 11 bases between. CDR3 length equals 14 residues. Germline V gene sequence: CDR1 GTSNPN, CDR2 SVGIG (reference sequence). The CDR3 loop reads CAWSVGARTYEQYF. DNA of the CDR3: TGTGCCTGGAGTGTGGGGGCAAGGACCTACGAGCAGTACTTC. The full variable domain, in which reference TRBV30 and TRBJ2-7 provide the parts outside the CDR3, is SQTIHQWPATLVQPVGSPLSLECTVEGTSNPNLYWYRQAAGRGLQLLFYSVGIGQISSEVPQNLSASRPQDRQFILSSKKLLLSDSGFYLCAWSVGARTYEQYFGPGTRLTVT.

This clone was seen a handful of times. This chain joins TRBV6-1 and TRBJ2-7; D unclear. The CDR3 runs to 13 residues. Trimming cost V 0 bases and J 4 bases, with 7 bases left between them. Germline-derived CDR1 and CDR2 are MNHNS and SASEGT. Here the CDR3 reads CASSEALFYEQYF. In DNA, the CDR3 is TGTGCCAGCAGTGAAGCGCTATTTTACGAGCAGTACTTC.

This chain joins TRBV28 and TRBJ2-3, with 9 bases fitting TRBD2. The J segment lost 4 bases and the V segment lost 7 bases, leaving 21 bases of the junction unmatched. From germline, CDR1 is MDHEN and CDR2 SYDVKM. The CDR3 spans 19 residues. The DNA of the CDR3 is TGTGCCAGCAAGTCCCCCCATGGCGGGAGGGCCTTCGTCCCAGATACGCAGTATTTT. Its protein is CASKSPHGGRAFVPDTQYF. Supplemented by reference TRBV28 and TRBJ2-3, the full variable domain reads DVKVTQSSRYLVKRTGEKVFLECVQDMDHENMFWYRQDPGLGLRLIYFSYDVKMKEKGDIPEGYSVSREKKERFSLILESASTNQTSMYLCASKSPHGGRAFVPDTQYFGPGTRLTVL.

The chain is built from TRBV4-2 and TRBJ2-7, with D perhaps TRBD2 (6 bases). From germline, CDR1 is LGHNA and CDR2 YNFKEQ. Trimming left V 4 bases short and J 0 bases short, with 16 bases between. The CDR3 length is 16 residues. In DNA, the CDR3 is TGTGCCAGCAGCCTCGAGGGAAGCGGGCTCTCCTACGAGCAGTACTTC. Amino acid sequence: CASSLEGSGLSYEQYF.

This sequence joins TRBV10-2 and TRBJ1-2; 10 bases match TRBD1. This CDR3 has 15 residues. Per the germline V gene, CDR1 is WSHSY and CDR2 is SAAADI. V shed 4 bases and J 4 bases; nucleotides not matched to a gene: 6. The CDR3 nucleotides are TGCGCCAGCAGTGTAGACAGGGGGCTTGGCTATGGCTACACCTTC. This codes for CASSVDRGLGYGYTF.

The chain employs TRBV5-5 and TRBJ2-7; 13 positions agree with TRBD2. Per the germline V gene, CDR1 is SGHKS and CDR2 is YYEKEE (reference sequence). J lost 3 bases, V lost 5 bases, and 5 bases had no gene match. This CDR3 spans 15 amino acids. Written as DNA, the CDR3 is TGTGCCAGCAGTCGTGGACTAGCGGGAGTCTACGAGCAGTACTTC. Encoded protein: CASSRGLAGVYEQYF.

The rearrangement uses TRBV2 and TRBJ1-5, with D tentatively TRBD1 (6 bases). CDR1 SNHLY and CDR2 FYNNEI come from the germline V gene. Deletions cut 8 bases from V and 12 bases from J, with 20 bases between. The CDR3 has 13 amino acids. The CDR3 DNA sequence: TGTGCCAGCTGGGGGGGCCGAGGTAGGGTCCAGCATTTT. Encoded protein: CASWGGRGRVQHF.

This chain connects TRBV7-2 to TRBJ2-7, with TRBD2 identical over 7 bases. From germline, CDR1 is SGHTA and CDR2 FQGNSA. V lost 0 bases to trimming and J lost 2 bases; unmatched junction nucleotides: 10. The CDR3 extends over 17 amino acids. The CDR3 DNA is TGTGCCAGCAGCTTAGCGGGGGGGACCGGCGTCCCCTACGAGCAGTACTTC. The encoded protein is CASSLAGGTGVPYEQYF.

This chain joins TRBV19 and TRBJ2-5; 12 bases map to TRBD2. V shed 1 base, J shed 6 bases, and the junction held 6 bases outside the gene matches. This CDR3 comprises 16 residues. CDR1 is LNHDA, CDR2 SQIVND, per germline (reference sequence). The chain's CDR3 is CASSIGALAGGQTQYF. CDR3 nucleotides: TGTGCCAGTAGTATAGGGGCACTAGCGGGAGGACAGACCCAGTACTTC.

This clone was counted a few times. This chain uses TRBV4-2 with TRBJ1-5, with D uncertain. The germline CDR1 and CDR2 sequences are LGHNA and YNFKEQ. CDR3 length equals 14 residues. Trimming removed 3 bases at V and 4 bases at J, with 10 bases between. The CDR3 here is CASSQGVVNQPQHF. CDR3 in DNA: TGTGCCAGCAGCCAGGGAGTAGTTAATCAGCCCCAGCATTTT.

The V call is TRBV27, the J call TRBJ1-1; perhaps TRBD1 as D (5 bases). Trimming pared 4 bases from V and 1 base from J, leaving 13 bases between. Germline CDR1 reads MNHEY; CDR2 reads SMNVEV (reference sequence). This CDR3 spans 15 amino acids. The CDR3 DNA is TGTGCCAGCAGTTCTCGGGGGGGTGGGAACACTGAAGCTTTCTTT. This codes for CASSSRGGGNTEAFF.

This chain joins TRBV28 and TRBJ2-1; 11 nucleotides align to TRBD2. Per the germline V gene, CDR1 is MDHEN and CDR2 is SYDVKM. There are 19 residues in the CDR3. Trimming took 4 bases from V and 1 from J; bases not matched to a gene: 12. The CDR3 region has the DNA TGTGCCAGCAGTTCCGTACTAGCGGGAGTCAGAAGTTCCTACAATGAGCAGTTCTTC. It is translated as CASSSVLAGVRSSYNEQFF.

The chain joins TRBV5-1 to TRBJ2-5; maybe TRBD1 (6 bases). The CDR3 covers 12 residues. V was pared by 0 bases and J by 10 bases, with 10 bases between. The germline gives CDR1 SGHRS, CDR2 YFSETQ. The CDR3 protein is CASSLGGQGQYF. The CDR3 DNA follows: TGCGCCAGCAGCTTGGGGGGGCAGGGCCAGTACTTC.

The rearrangement joins TRBV28 to TRBJ1-5, with D possibly TRBD1 on 6 matching bases. Trimming left V 4 bases short and J 2 bases short, with 15 bases between. CDR1 is MDHEN and CDR2 is SYDVKM in the germline V gene. This CDR3 has 16 amino acids. The CDR3 loop reads CASSSLGGAGNQPQHF. CDR3 nucleotides: TGTGCCAGCAGTTCCCTCGGGGGGGCCGGCAATCAGCCCCAGCATTTT.